The 27 T cell receptor beta chains below were found in one sample sequenced in a study of blood T cell repertoires in COVID-19 (dated by TCRdb to 2018 to 2021). Receptor amplification or capture employed the immunoSEQ multiplex PCR assay. TCRdb provides this immuneACCESS table in a form limited to in-frame rearrangements. Some clones are lacking; in checked studies, under half of them reflect an unresolved V gene, and why the rest are absent is not known. Counted in this sample were about 140,000 clones; approximately 91% of them appeared once. The ten largest clones take up about 10% of the sample. Sequenced: peripheral blood. These receptors originate from a man in his fifties with active or convalescent COVID-19.

The CDR3 coding sequence is TGTGCCAGCAGCTCCACCGGGACAGGTACCCGGGAGACCCAGTACTTC. This codes for CASSSTGTGTRETQYF. The V gene is TRBV7-6, the J gene TRBJ2-5; 8 bases align to TRBD1. V lost 4 bases to trimming and J lost 5 bases; unmatched junction nucleotides: 12. This CDR3 comprises 16 residues. Germline loops: CDR1 SGHVS, CDR2 FNYEAQ.

CDR3 DNA sequence: TGTGCCAGCAGCCAGGCCGGCGGACTCTTCACCGGGGAGCTGTTTTTT. Encoded protein: CASSQAGGLFTGELFF. This chain connects TRBV7-2 to TRBJ2-2; TRBD2 is a possible D gene (5 bases). V shed 5 bases and J shed 4 bases, with 17 bases lying between them. Germline CDR1 SGHTA, CDR2 FQGNSA. This CDR3 contains 16 residues.

This clone was found a few times. This chain connects TRBV19 to TRBJ1-2; TRBD1 agrees at 9 bases. This CDR3 has 15 amino acids. V dropped 5 bases and J dropped 2; count of bases not matched to a gene: 6. The germline V gene has CDR1 LNHDA and CDR2 SQIVND (reference sequence). The CDR3 region is CASSAQGTGNYGYTF. In DNA form, the CDR3 reads TGTGCCAGTAGTGCTCAAGGGACAGGGAACTATGGCTACACCTTC.

There are a few counts of this clone. This CDR3 is CATRASGRGPDTQYF. Here the CDR3 DNA reads TGTGCCACCAGGGCTAGCGGGAGGGGGCCGGATACGCAGTATTTT. This sequence joins TRBV24-1 and TRBJ2-3, with TRBD2 matching over 12 bases. Looked up from germline, CDR1 is KGHDR and CDR2 is SFDVKD. V gave up 7 bases and J gave up 6 bases; unmatched junction bases: 7. This CDR3 is 15 amino acids long.

The chain joins TRBV27 to TRBJ2-1, with 8 bases that match TRBD1. Germline trimming cut 8 bases from V and 8 bases from J; bases unmatched to any gene: 2. Germline V CDR1 and CDR2: MNHEY, SMNVEV (reference sequence). The CDR3 is 11 residues long. The CDR3 bases are TGTGCCAGCGGACAGGGCGATGAGCAGTTCTTC. Its translation: CASGQGDEQFF.

The V call is TRBV7-6, the J call TRBJ2-7; 9 bases are shared with TRBD1. Trimming took 4 bases from V and 6 from J; bases not matched to a gene: 10. The CDR3 is 15 residues long. Germline V gene lookup returns CDR1 SGHVS and CDR2 FNYEAQ. The CDR3 region is CASSSSTGGRGEQYF. CDR3 DNA: TGTGCCAGCAGCTCGTCAACAGGGGGCCGGGGCGAGCAGTACTTC.

V usage is TRBV7-9 and J usage is TRBJ1-1, with 8 bases that match TRBD1. The junction had 15 bases not matched to a gene; V was cut back by 5 bases and J by 1 base. The length of the CDR3 is 18 residues. Germline CDR1 reads SEHNR; CDR2 reads FQNEAQ (reference sequence). The CDR3 spells CASSPGGRGQGRNTEAFF. As DNA, the CDR3 is TGTGCCAGCAGCCCAGGGGGCAGGGGGCAAGGGAGGAACACTGAAGCTTTCTTT.

The V call is TRBV2, the J call TRBJ2-3; TRBD2 might be the D (5 bases). CDR3 length equals 13 residues. Trimming stripped 3 bases from V and 7 bases from J, with 11 bases between. Germline CDR1 reads SNHLY; CDR2 reads FYNNEI. Here the CDR3 reads CASSDGSVNTQYF. The CDR3 nucleotides read TGTGCCAGCAGTGACGGTAGCGTGAATACGCAGTATTTT.

This clone occurred once. The V call is TRBV25-1, the J call TRBJ2-7, with 7 nucleotides matching TRBD2. The CDR3 has 14 residues. The J segment lost 2 bases and the V segment lost 2 bases, leaving 3 bases of the junction unmatched. Germline CDR1 and CDR2: MGHDK and SYGVNS. The CDR3 is CASSEREAPYEQYF. DNA of the CDR3: TGTGCCAGCAGTGAACGGGAGGCCCCCTACGAGCAGTACTTC.

This clone appeared a single time. The chain joins TRBV14 to TRBJ2-1, with 10 bases aligning to TRBD2. The CDR3 runs to 15 residues. V dropped 4 bases and J dropped 9; count of bases not matched to a gene: 9. Germline CDR1 reads SGHDN; CDR2 reads FVKESK. The DNA for the CDR3 is TGTGCCAGCAGCCGCGTGGGACTAGCGATAGGTGAGCAGTTCTTC. Its translation is CASSRVGLAIGEQFF.

The genes are TRBV19 and TRBJ1-5; D may be TRBD1 (5 bases). Germline V gene sequence: CDR1 LNHDA, CDR2 SQIVND (reference sequence). The CDR3 spans 12 residues. The V end was cut by 0 bases, the J end by 10 bases, with 7 bases between. In DNA, the CDR3 is TGTGCCAGTAGTATAGATAGGGGACCCCAGCATTTT. Amino acids: CASSIDRGPQHF.

The chain combines TRBV5-1 with TRBJ2-3; 8 nucleotides match TRBD1. Germline trimming cut 3 bases from V and 6 bases from J; bases unmatched to any gene: 9. This CDR3 spans 15 amino acids. Germline V CDR1 and CDR2: SGHRS, YFSETQ. CDR3 sequence: CASSSGTGLPDTQYF. The CDR3 DNA reads TGCGCCAGCAGCTCTGGGACAGGCCTCCCGGATACGCAGTATTTT.

This sequence joins TRBV28 and TRBJ1-1, with D perhaps TRBD1 (5 bases). Germline lookup yields CDR1 MDHEN and CDR2 SYDVKM. The CDR3 has 15 amino acids. With 5 bases removed from V and 0 bases from J, the gap between germline ends came to 13 bases. In DNA form, the CDR3 reads TGTGCCAGCAGTCCAGGGACTCACATGAACACTGAAGCTTTCTTT. This translates into CASSPGTHMNTEAFF.

The chain has TRBV5-5 and TRBJ2-7; the match to TRBD1 covers 12 bases. The CDR3 has 15 amino acids. Trimming took 3 bases from V and 5 from J; bases not matched to a gene: 6. The germline V gene encodes CDR1 SGHKS and CDR2 YYEKEE (reference sequence). In DNA form, the CDR3 reads TGTGCCAGCAGCTCCTCGGGACAGGGGGCTAACGAGCAGTACTTC. This encodes CASSSSGQGANEQYF.

The chain joins TRBV28 to TRBJ1-5, with TRBD1 identical over 9 bases. The CDR3 is 16 amino acids. The V gene's germline CDR1 is MDHEN and CDR2 SYDVKM. V shed 5 bases, J shed 6 bases, and the junction held 11 bases outside the gene matches. CDR3 bases: TGTGCCAGCAGTGAACAGGGGGCGCAGTGGGGTCAGCCCCAGCATTTT. Translated, it gives CASSEQGAQWGQPQHF.

The V call is TRBV5-1, the J call TRBJ1-6; D might be TRBD1 (5 bases). The V gene's germline CDR1 is SGHRS and CDR2 YFSETQ. V was shortened by 0 bases and J by 2 bases, with 9 bases between the two germline ends. There are 16 residues in the CDR3. CDR3 bases: TGCGCCAGCAGCTTGGCGGGGGGTACCTATAATTCACCCCTCCACTTT. Translation: CASSLAGGTYNSPLHF.

Concerning this clone itself: A read error may account for a junction end that differs from germline. The chain uses TRBV7-7 and TRBJ2-2; D gene ambiguous. This CDR3 contains 14 residues. Germline values: CDR1 SSHAT, CDR2 FNYEAQ (reference sequence). The DNA of the CDR3 is TGTGCTAGCAGCTTAACCACGGAGCCCGGGGAGCTGTTTTTT. Translation gives CASSLTTEPGELFF. Full variable domain (remainder filled in from reference TRBV7-7 and TRBJ2-2): GAGVSQSPRYKVTKRGQDVTLRCDPISSHATLYWYQQALGQGPEFLTYFNYEAQPDKSGLPSDRFSAERPEGSISTLTIQRTEQRDSAMYRCASSLTTEPGELFFGEGSRLTVL.

The chain uses TRBV3-1 (or the pseudogene TRBV3-2) and TRBJ2-7; the D gene is possibly TRBD1 (6 bases). The CDR3 contains 14 residues. Germline assignment: CDR1 LGHDT and CDR2 YNNKEL (reference sequence). Trimming left V 6 bases short and J 3 bases short, with 15 bases between. The CDR3 loop reads CASSLGAAFYEQYF. In nucleotides, the CDR3 is TGTGCCAGCAGTTTGGGGGCAGCCTTCTACGAGCAGTACTTC.

J is TRBJ2-7 and V is TRBV5-1, with D perhaps matching TRBD1 (5 bases). CDR1 is SGHRS, CDR2 YFSETQ, per germline. Deletions cut 5 bases from V and 0 bases from J, with 12 bases between. The CDR3 is made up of 14 amino acids. The CDR3 region is CASRDTSSSYEQYF. For the CDR3, the DNA is TGCGCCAGCAGGGACACCTCGAGCTCCTACGAGCAGTACTTC. Drawing the rest from reference TRBV5-1 and TRBJ2-7, the complete variable domain is KAGVTQTPRYLIKTRGQQVTLSCSPISGHRSVSWYQQTPGQGLQFLFEYFSETQRNKGNFPGRFSGRQFSNSRSEMNVSTLELGDSALYLCASRDTSSSYEQYFGPGTRLTVT.

This chain links TRBV2 with TRBJ1-1; D possibly corresponds to TRBD1 (6 bases). CDR3 length: 14 residues. Germline V gene data show CDR1 as SNHLY and CDR2 as FYNNEI. The V end lost 8 bases, the J end lost 0 bases, and 13 bases lay between the germline ends. CDR3 coding DNA: TGTGCCAGCGGCCGGGACACATTGAACACTGAAGCTTTCTTT. This codes for CASGRDTLNTEAFF.

This chain links TRBV11-3 with TRBJ2-7, with a tentative D call TRBD2 (6 bases). The CDR3 covers 15 residues. Germline V gives CDR1 SGHNT, CDR2 YENEEA. The V and J ends lost 5 bases and 0 bases respectively, with 14 bases between them. DNA of the CDR3: TGTGCCAGCAGCGCGGGACGGGGAAGCTCCTACGAGCAGTACTTC. Translating gives CASSAGRGSSYEQYF. Combining the CDR3 with reference TRBV11-3 and TRBJ2-7 gives the whole variable domain EAGVVQSPRYKIIEKKQPVAFWCNPISGHNTLYWYLQNLGQGPELLIRYENEEAVDDSQLPKDRFSAERLKGVDSTLKIQPAELGDSAVYLCASSAGRGSSYEQYFGPGTRLTVT.

The rearrangement links TRBV6-5 to TRBJ2-3, with D hard to call. V shed 5 bases and J shed 3 bases, with 12 bases lying between them. Per germline, CDR1 MNHEY and CDR2 SVGAGI. The CDR3 runs to 14 residues. For the CDR3, the DNA is TGTGCCAGCAGTATTCTTAAGGAGACAGATACGCAGTATTTT. Its translation: CASSILKETDTQYF.

CDR3 bases: TGTGCCAGCAGCCGGGCGGAAGTAGCGGGAAGAGGCTCACGCGGCGAGCAGTACTTC. Protein product: CASSRAEVAGRGSRGEQYF. The chain is built from TRBV9 and TRBJ2-7, with TRBD2 identical over 8 bases. The junction had 24 bases not matched to a gene; V was cut back by 4 bases and J by 6 bases. Germline V lookup: CDR1 SGDLS, CDR2 YYNGEE. This CDR3 is built from 19 residues. Variable domain in full (rest from reference TRBV9 and TRBJ2-7): DSGVTQTPKHLITATGQRVTLRCSPRSGDLSVYWYQQSLDQGLQFLIQYYNGEERAKGNILERFSAQQFPDLHSELNLSSLELGDSALYFCASSRAEVAGRGSRGEQYFGPGTRLTVT.

The chain is built from TRBV6-5 and TRBJ1-1; 7 bases are shared with TRBD1. The V and J ends lost 8 bases and 6 bases, in that order; junction bases with no gene match: 12. There are 14 residues in the CDR3. The germline CDR1 and CDR2 sequences are MNHEY and SVGAGI. The CDR3 DNA follows: TGTGCCAGCGGAGCAGACAGGGAAATCTCTGAAGCTTTCTTT. It specifies CASGADREISEAFF.

The chain links TRBV24-1 to TRBJ2-7, with D perhaps TRBD2 (6 bases). The CDR3 is 16 amino acids. Germline lookup yields CDR1 KGHDR and CDR2 SFDVKD. The V end lost 3 bases, the J end lost 6 bases, and 20 bases lay between the germline ends. The CDR3 protein is CATSDREHRPTSEQYF. DNA for the CDR3: TGTGCCACCAGTGATCGGGAGCACAGACCCACCTCCGAGCAGTACTTC.

This sequence joins TRBV5-4 and TRBJ2-2, with a possible D match to TRBD1 (5 bases). V was cut by 4 bases and J by 5 bases, with 12 bases left in between. CDR1 is SGHNT and CDR2 is YYREEE in the germline V gene (reference sequence). This CDR3 has 14 amino acids. For the CDR3, the DNA is TGTGCCAGCAGCGCCCAGCAGGGTACCGGGGAGCTGTTTTTT. Its protein is CASSAQQGTGELFF.

A single count supports this clone. The chain has TRBV6-5 and TRBJ1-5; possibly TRBD1 for D (5 bases). The ends were cut back, 6 bases at V and 4 bases at J, with 10 bases in the middle. Germline CDR1 MNHEY, CDR2 SVGAGI. The CDR3 loop spans 13 amino acids. CDR3 coding DNA: TGTGCCAGCAGAGGGGTAGGTAATCAGCCCCAGCATTTT. This translates into CASRGVGNQPQHF.